This T cell receptor beta chain was identified during a study of identical twins. V lost 7 bases and J lost 6, with 12 bases in between. The CDR3 is made up of 12 amino acids. CDR1 is SGHTA, CDR2 FQGNSA, per germline. Study results and limitations: Memory repertoires lacked the insertion deficit that abundant cord blood beta clonotypes showed. Models underestimated out-of-frame TCR alpha sharing in monozygotic twins. Zero-insertion results could be subject to partial confounding by invariant MAIT and iNKT cells.

A universal primer site came from template switching; cDNA carried unique molecular identifiers. TCRdb analysed the 5' RACE reads with MiXCR anew, one entry per CDR3 protein. The table lists roughly 240,000 distinct CDR3 sequences, about 7.3% of them singletons. This clonotype came up once. What it recognizes is unknown. This same sample was also part of a study on yellow fever vaccine responses in identical twins.

The receptor comes from a woman under 30 in good health. The genes are TRBV7-2 and TRBJ1-1; D is possibly TRBD1 (5 bases). The specimen sequenced was memory (CD45RO+) T cells sorted from blood. Here the CDR3 reads CASNRDLPEAFF. The CDR3, as DNA: TGTGCCAGCAATCGGGACCTCCCTGAAGCTTTCTTT.